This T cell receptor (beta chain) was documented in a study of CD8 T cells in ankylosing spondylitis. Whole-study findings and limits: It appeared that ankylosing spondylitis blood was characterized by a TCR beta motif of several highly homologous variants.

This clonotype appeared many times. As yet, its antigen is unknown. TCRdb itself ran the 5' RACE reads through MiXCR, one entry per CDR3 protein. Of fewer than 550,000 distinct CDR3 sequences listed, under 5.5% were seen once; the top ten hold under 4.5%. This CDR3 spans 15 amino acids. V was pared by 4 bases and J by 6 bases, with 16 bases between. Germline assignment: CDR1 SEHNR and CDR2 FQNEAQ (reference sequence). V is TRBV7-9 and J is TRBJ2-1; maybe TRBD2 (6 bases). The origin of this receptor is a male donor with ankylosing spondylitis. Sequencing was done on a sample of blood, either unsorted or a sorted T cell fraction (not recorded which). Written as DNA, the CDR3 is TGTGCCAGCAGCTCACCCGGGACTCCGATCAATGAGCAGTTCTTC. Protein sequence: CASSSPGTPINEQFF.